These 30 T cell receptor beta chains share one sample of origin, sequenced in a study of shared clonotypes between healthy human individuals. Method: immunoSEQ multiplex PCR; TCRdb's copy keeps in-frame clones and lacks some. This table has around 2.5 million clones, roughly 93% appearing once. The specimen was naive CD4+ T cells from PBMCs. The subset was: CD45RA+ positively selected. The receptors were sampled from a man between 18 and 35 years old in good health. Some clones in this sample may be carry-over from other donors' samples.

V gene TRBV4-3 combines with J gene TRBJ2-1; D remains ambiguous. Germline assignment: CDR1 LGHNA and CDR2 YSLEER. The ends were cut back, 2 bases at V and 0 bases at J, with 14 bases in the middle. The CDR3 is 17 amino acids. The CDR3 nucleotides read TGCGCCAGCAGCCAACATTCACCCTCCGGCTCCTACAATGAGCAGTTCTTC. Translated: CASSQHSPSGSYNEQFF.

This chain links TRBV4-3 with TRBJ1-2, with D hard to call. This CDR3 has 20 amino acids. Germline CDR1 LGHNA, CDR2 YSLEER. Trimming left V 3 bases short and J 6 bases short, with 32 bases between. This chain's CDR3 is CASSQRGLSPSSTGKNGYTF. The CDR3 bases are TGCGCCAGCAGCCAGAGAGGGTTGTCACCTTCGTCCACCGGCAAAAATGGCTACACCTTC.

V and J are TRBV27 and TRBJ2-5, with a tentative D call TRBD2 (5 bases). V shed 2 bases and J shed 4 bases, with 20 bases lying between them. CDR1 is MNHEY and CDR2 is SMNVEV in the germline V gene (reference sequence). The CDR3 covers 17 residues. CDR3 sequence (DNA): TGTGCCAGCAGTTTAGACGGTAGGAGGTCAAGTCGAGAGACCCAGTACTTC. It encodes CASSLDGRRSSRETQYF.

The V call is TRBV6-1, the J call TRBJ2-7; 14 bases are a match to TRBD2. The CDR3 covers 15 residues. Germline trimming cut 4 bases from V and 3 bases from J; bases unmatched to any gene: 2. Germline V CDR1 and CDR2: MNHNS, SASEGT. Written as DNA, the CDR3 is TGTGCCAGCAGTGCGGGGACTAGCGGGAGCTACGAGCAGTACTTC. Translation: CASSAGTSGSYEQYF.

The CDR3 protein is CASSSQIGTNTEAFF. Here the CDR3 DNA reads TGCGCCAGCAGCTCACAAATAGGGACGAACACTGAAGCTTTCTTT. J is TRBJ1-1 and V is TRBV5-1, with D maybe TRBD1 (5 bases). CDR1 SGHRS and CDR2 YFSETQ come from the germline V gene. Trimming took 3 bases from V and 1 from J, leaving 13 bases between them. CDR3 size: 15 residues.

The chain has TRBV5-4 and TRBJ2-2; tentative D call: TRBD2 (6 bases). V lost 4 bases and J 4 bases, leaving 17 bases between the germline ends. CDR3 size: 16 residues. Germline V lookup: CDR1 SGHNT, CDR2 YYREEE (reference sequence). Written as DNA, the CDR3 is TGTGCCAGCAGCCGGGGGAGTTCCTCTCCCACCGGGGAGCTGTTTTTT. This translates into CASSRGSSSPTGELFF.

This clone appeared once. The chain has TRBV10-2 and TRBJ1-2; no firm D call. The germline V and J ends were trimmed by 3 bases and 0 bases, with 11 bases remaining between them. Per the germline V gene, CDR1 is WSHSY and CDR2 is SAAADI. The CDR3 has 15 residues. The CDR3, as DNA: TGCGCCAGCAGTGACGGCAGGCAGACTAACTATGGCTACACCTTC. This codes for CASSDGRQTNYGYTF.

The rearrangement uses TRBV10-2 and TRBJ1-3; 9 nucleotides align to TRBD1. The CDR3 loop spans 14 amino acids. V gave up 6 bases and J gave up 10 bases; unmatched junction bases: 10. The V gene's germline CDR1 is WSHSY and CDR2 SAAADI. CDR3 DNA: TGCGCCAGCAGGGAGACAGGGGGGATGAGTACCATATATTTT. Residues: CASRETGGMSTIYF.

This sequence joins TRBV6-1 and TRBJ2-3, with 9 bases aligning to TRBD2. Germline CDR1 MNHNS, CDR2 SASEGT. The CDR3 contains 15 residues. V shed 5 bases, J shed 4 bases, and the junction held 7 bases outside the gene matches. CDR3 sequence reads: CASSTGLARADTQYF. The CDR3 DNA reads TGTGCCAGCAGTACCGGACTAGCGAGGGCAGATACGCAGTATTTT.

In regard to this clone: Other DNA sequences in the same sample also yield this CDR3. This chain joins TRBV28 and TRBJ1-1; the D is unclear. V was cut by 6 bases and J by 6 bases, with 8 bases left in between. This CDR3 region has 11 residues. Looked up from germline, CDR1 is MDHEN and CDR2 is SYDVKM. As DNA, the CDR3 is TGTGCCAGCAGCCTACGTGCTGAAGCTTTCTTT. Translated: CASSLRAEAFF.

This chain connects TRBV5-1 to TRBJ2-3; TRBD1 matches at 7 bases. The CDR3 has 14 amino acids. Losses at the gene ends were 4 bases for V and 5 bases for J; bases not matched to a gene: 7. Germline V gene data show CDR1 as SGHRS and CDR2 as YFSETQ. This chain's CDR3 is CASSPGTVKDTQYF. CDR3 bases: TGCGCCAGCAGCCCCGGGACAGTGAAAGATACGCAGTATTTT.

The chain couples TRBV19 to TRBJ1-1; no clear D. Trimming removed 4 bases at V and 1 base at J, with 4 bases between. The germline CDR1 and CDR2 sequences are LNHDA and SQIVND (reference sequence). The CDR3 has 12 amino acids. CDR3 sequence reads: CASSNRNTEAFF. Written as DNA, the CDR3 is TGTGCCAGTAGTAATAGGAACACTGAAGCTTTCTTT.

The CDR3 protein is CASTPPVGGRYRAFF. The CDR3 DNA sequence: TGTGCCAGCACCCCACCTGTTGGAGGGCGGTATCGCGCTTTCTTT. V is TRBV6-1 and J is TRBJ1-1; D remains unclear. This CDR3 is built from 15 residues. The ends were cut back, 7 bases at V and 11 bases at J, with 26 bases in the middle. The V gene's germline CDR1 is MNHNS and CDR2 SASEGT.

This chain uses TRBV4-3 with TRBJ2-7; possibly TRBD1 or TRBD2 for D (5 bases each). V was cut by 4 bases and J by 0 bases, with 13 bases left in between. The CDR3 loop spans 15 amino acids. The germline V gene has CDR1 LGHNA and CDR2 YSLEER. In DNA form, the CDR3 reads TGCGCCAGCAGCCGAGGGACCGCAGACTCCTACGAGCAGTACTTC. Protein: CASSRGTADSYEQYF.

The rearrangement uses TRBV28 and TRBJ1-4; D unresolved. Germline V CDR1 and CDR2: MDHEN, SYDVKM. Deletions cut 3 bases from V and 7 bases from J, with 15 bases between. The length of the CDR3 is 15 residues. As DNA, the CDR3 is TGTGCCAGCAGTTTGGTGACACCCCGAGGTGAAAAACTGTTTTTT. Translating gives CASSLVTPRGEKLFF.

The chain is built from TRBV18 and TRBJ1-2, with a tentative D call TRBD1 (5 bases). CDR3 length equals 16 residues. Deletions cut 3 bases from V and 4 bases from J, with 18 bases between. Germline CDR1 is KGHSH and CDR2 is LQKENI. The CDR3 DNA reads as TGTGCCAGCTCACCTGAAACAAACAGGAAAGGCTATGGCTACACCTTC. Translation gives CASSPETNRKGYGYTF.

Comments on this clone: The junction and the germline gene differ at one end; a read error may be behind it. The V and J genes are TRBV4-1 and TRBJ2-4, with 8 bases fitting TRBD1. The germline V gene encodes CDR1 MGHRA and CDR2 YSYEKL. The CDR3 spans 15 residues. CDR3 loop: CASSQNQGARNIQYF. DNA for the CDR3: TGCGCCAGCAGCCAAAACCAGGGGGCCAGAAACATTCAGTACTTC.

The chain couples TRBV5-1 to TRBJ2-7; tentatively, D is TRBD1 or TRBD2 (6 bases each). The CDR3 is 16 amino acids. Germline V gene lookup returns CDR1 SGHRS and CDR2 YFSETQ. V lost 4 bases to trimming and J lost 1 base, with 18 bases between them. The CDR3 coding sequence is TGCGCCAGCAGCCGCGATAGAGGGGGGTCGTCCTACGAGCAGTACTTC. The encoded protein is CASSRDRGGSSYEQYF. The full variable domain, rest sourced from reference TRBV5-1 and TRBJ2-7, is KAGVTQTPRYLIKTRGQQVTLSCSPISGHRSVSWYQQTPGQGLQFLFEYFSETQRNKGNFPGRFSGRQFSNSRSEMNVSTLELGDSALYLCASSRDRGGSSYEQYFGPGTRLTVT.

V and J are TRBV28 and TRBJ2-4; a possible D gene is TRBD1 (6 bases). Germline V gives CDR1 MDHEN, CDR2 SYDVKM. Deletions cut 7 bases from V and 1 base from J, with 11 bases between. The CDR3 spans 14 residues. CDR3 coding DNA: TGTGCCAGCAAGGGGCAGGGGGCCAAAAACATTCAGTACTTC. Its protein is CASKGQGAKNIQYF.

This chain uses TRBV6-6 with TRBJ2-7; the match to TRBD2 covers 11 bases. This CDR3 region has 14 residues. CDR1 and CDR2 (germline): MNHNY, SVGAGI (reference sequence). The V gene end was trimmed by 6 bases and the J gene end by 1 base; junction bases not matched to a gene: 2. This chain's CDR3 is CASRLAGDSYEQYF. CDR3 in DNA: TGTGCCAGCAGACTAGCGGGAGATTCCTACGAGCAGTACTTC.

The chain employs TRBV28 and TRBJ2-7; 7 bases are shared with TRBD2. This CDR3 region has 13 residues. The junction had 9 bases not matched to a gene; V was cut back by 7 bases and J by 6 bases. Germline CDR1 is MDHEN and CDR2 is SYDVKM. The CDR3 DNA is TGTGCCAGCACCCGCGCGGGAGTAACCGAGCAGTACTTC. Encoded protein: CASTRAGVTEQYF.

The CDR3 protein is CASSYFSGRATYEQYF. The CDR3 DNA follows: TGTGCCAGCAGTTACTTTTCAGGGCGGGCGACCTACGAGCAGTACTTC. This chain joins TRBV6-6 and TRBJ2-7, with D perhaps given as TRBD1 or TRBD2 (5 bases each). CDR3 size: 16 residues. Germline-derived CDR1 and CDR2 are MNHNY and SVGAGI (reference sequence). V shed 1 base and J shed 2 bases, with 15 bases lying between them.

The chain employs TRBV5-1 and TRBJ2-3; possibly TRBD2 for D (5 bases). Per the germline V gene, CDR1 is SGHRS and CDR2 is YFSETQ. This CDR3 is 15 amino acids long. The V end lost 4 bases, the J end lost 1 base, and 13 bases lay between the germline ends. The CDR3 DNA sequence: TGCGCCAGCAGCCTCACACCAGCGGGCACAGATACGCAGTATTTT. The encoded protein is CASSLTPAGTDTQYF.

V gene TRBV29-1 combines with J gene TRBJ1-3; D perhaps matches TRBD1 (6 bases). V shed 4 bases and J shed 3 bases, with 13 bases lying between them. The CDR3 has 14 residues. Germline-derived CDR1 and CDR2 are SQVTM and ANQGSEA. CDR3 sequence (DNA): TGCAGCGTTGGGGGCACAGGGTATGGAAACACCATATATTTT. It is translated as CSVGGTGYGNTIYF. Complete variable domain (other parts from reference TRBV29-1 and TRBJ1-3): SAVISQKPSRDICQRGTSLTIQCQVDSQVTMMFWYRQQPGQSLTLIATANQGSEATYESGFVIDKFPISRPNLTFSTLTVSNMSPEDSSIYLCSVGGTGYGNTIYFGEGSWLTVV.

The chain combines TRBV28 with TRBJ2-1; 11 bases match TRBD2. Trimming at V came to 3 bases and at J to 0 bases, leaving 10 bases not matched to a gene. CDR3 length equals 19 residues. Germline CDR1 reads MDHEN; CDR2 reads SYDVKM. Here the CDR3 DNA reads TGTGCCAGCAGTTTTTCCAGGACTAGCGGGTGGTCCTCCTACAATGAGCAGTTCTTC. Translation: CASSFSRTSGWSSYNEQFF.

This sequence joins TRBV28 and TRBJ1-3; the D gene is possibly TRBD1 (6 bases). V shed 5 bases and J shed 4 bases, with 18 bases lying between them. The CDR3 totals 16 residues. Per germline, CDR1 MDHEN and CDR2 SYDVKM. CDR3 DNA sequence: TGTGCCAGCAGTCTCGGAGGGGGGAGTCTAGGAAACACCATATATTTT. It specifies CASSLGGGSLGNTIYF.

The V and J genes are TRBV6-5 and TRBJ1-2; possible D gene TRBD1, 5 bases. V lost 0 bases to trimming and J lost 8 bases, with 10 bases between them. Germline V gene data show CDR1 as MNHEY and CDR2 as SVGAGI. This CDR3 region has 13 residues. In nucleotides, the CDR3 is TGTGCCAGCAGTTACTCGGGGGTTCGAGGCTACACCTTC. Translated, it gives CASSYSGVRGYTF.

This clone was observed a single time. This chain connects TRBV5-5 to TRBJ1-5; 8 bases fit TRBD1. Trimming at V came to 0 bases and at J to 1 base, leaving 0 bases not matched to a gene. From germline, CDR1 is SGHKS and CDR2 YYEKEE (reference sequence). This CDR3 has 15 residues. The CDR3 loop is CASSLGTGSNQPQHF. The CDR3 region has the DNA TGTGCCAGCAGCTTGGGGACAGGGAGCAATCAGCCCCAGCATTTT.

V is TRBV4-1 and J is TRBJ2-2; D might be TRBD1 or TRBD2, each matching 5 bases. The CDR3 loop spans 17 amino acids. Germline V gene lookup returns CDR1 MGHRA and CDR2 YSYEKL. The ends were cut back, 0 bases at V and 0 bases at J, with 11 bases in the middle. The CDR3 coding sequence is TGCGCCAGCAGCCAAGAGGTGATGGGGGCGAACACCGGGGAGCTGTTTTTT. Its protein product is CASSQEVMGANTGELFF.

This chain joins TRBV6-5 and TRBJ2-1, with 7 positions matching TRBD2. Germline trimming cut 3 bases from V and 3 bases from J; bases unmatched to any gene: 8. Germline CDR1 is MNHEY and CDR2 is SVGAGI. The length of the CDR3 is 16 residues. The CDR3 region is CASSYTRDYNYNEQFF. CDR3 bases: TGTGCCAGCAGTTATACCCGGGACTACAACTACAATGAGCAGTTCTTC.